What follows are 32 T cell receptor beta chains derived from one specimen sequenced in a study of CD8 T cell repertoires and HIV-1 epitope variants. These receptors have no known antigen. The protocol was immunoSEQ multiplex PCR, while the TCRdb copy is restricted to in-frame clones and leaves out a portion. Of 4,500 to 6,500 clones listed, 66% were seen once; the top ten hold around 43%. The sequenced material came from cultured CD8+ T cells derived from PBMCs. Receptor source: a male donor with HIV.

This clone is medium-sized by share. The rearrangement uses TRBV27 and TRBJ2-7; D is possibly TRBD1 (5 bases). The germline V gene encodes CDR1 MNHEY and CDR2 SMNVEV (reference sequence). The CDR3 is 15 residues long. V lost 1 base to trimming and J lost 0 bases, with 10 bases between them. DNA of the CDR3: TGTGCCAGCAGTTTATTGGCAGGGTCCTCCTACGAGCAGTACTTC. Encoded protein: CASSLLAGSSYEQYF.

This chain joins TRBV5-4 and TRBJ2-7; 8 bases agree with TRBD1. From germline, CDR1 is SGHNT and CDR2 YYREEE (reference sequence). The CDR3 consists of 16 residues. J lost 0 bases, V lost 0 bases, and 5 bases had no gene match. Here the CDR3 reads CASSLVQGGSSYEQYF. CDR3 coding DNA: TGTGCCAGCAGCTTGGTACAGGGGGGTTCCTCCTACGAGCAGTACTTC.

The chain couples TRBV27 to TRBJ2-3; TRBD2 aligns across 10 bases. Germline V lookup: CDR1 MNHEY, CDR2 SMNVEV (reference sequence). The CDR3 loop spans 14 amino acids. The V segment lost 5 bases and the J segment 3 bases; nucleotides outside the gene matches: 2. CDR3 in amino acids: CASSRAGGTDTQYF. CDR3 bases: TGTGCCAGCAGTCGAGCGGGAGGGACAGATACGCAGTATTTT.

This CDR3 is CASSSGHPYEQYF. The CDR3, as DNA: TGTGCCAGCAGTTCGGGACACCCCTACGAGCAGTACTTC. J is TRBJ2-7 and V is TRBV7-9; possible D gene TRBD1, 6 bases. CDR3 length equals 13 residues. Germline-derived CDR1 and CDR2 are SEHNR and FQNEAQ (reference sequence). V lost 6 bases, J lost 2 bases, and 11 bases lay in between.

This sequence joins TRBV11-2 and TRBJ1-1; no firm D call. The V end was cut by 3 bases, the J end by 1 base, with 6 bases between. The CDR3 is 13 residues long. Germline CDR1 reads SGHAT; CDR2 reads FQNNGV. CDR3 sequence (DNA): TGTGCCAGCAGCTTCGAGTCGAACACTGAAGCTTTCTTT. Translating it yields CASSFESNTEAFF.

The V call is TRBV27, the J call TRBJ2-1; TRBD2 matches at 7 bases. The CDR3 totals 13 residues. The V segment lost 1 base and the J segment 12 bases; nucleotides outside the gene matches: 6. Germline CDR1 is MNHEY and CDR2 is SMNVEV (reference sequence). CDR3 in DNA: TGTGCCAGCAGTTTATGGCCTAGCGGAGGGCAGTTCTTC. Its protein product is CASSLWPSGGQFF.

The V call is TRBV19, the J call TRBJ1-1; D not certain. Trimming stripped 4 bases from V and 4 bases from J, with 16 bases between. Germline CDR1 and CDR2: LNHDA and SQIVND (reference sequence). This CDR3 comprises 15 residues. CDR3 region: CASSTYSGIGTEAFF. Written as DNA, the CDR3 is TGTGCCAGTAGTACATACTCGGGGATTGGCACTGAAGCTTTCTTT.

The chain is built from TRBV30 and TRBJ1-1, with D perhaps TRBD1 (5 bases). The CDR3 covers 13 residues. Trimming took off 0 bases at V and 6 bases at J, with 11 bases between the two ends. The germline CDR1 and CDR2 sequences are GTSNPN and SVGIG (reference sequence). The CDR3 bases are TGTGCCTGGAGTGTTGGGCGGGGCTCTGAAGCTTTCTTT. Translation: CAWSVGRGSEAFF.

The CDR3 region is CASSFGGNTGELFF. The DNA for the CDR3 is TGTGCCAGCAGTTTCGGGGGTAACACCGGGGAGCTGTTTTTT. The V and J genes are TRBV28 and TRBJ2-2; weak D call: TRBD2 (6 bases). This CDR3 has 14 amino acids. In germline, CDR1 is MDHEN, CDR2 SYDVKM. The V gene lost 3 bases and the J gene lost 2 bases, with 7 bases spanning the gap. Using reference TRBV28 and TRBJ2-2 for the parts outside the CDR3, the full variable domain is DVKVTQSSRYLVKRTGEKVFLECVQDMDHENMFWYRQDPGLGLRLIYFSYDVKMKEKGDIPEGYSVSREKKERFSLILESASTNQTSMYLCASSFGGNTGELFFGEGSRLTVL.

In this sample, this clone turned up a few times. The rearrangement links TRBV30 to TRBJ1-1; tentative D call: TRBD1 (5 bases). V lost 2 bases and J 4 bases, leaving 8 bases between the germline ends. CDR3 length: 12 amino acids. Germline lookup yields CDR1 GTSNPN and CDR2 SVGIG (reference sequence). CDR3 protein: CAWSLGGTEAFF. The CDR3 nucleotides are TGTGCCTGGAGTCTGGGGGGCACTGAAGCTTTCTTT.

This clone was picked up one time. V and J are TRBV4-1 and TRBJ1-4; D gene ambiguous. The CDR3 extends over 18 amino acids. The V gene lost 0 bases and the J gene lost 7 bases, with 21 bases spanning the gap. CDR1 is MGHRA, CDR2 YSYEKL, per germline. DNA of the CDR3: TGCGCCAGCAGCCAAGAGAGAAAGCTTTCAACTAATAGTGAAAAACTGTTTTTT. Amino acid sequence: CASSQERKLSTNSEKLFF.

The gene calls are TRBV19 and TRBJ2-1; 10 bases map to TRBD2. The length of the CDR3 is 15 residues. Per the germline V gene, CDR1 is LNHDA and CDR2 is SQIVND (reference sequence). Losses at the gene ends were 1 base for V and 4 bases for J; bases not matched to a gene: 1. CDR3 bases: TGTGCCAGTAGTATAGGGACTAGCGGTTACAATGAGCAGTTCTTC. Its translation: CASSIGTSGYNEQFF.

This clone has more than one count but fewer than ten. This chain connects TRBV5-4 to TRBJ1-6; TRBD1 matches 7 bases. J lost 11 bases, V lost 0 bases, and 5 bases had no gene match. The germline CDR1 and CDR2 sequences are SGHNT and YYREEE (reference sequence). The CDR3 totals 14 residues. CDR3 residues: CASSLGRGLTPLHF. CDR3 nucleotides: TGTGCCAGCAGCTTGGGGAGGGGGCTAACACCCCTCCACTTT.

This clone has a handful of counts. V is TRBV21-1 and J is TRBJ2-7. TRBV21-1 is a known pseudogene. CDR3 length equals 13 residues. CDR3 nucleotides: TGTGCCAGCAGCTTACCAAGCTCCTACGAGCAGTACTTC. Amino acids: CASSLPSSYEQYF.

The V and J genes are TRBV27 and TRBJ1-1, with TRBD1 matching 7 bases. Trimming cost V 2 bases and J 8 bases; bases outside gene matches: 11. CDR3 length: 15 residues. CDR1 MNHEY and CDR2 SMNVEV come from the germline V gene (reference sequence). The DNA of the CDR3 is TGTGCCAGCAGTTTAAGCCACAGGGGAAGTCGGGAAGCTTTCTTT. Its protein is CASSLSHRGSREAFF.

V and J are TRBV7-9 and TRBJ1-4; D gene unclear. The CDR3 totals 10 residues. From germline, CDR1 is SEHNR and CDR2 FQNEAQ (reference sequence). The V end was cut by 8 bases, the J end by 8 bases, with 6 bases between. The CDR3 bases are TGTGCCAGCGGAGAAGAAAAACTGTTTTTT. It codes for CASGEEKLFF.

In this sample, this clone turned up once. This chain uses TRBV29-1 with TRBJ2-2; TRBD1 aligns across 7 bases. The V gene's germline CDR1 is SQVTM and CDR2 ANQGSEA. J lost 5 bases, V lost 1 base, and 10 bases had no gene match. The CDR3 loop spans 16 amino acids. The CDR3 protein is CSVEATQGWGTGELFF. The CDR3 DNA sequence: TGCAGCGTTGAAGCGACACAGGGGTGGGGGACCGGGGAGCTGTTTTTT.

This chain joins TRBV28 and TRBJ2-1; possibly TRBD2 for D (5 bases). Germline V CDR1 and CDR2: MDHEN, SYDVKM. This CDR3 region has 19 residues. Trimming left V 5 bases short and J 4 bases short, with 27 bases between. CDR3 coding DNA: TGTGCCAGCAGTGGGCAATTGGATAAAGCGGAGGAGCTGTACAATGAGCAGTTCTTC. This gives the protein CASSGQLDKAEELYNEQFF.

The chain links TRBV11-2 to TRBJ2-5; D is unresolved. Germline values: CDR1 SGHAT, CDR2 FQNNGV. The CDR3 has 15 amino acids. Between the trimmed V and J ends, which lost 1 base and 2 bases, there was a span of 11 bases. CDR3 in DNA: TGTGCCAGCAGCTTAGGGCGAGAACTACAAGAGACCCAGTACTTC. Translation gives CASSLGRELQETQYF.

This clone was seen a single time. The CDR3, as DNA: TGTGCCAGCAGCCAAGGGGGTAGGAATGAGCAGTTCTTC. This gives the protein CASSQGGRNEQFF. This chain joins TRBV14 and TRBJ2-1; D gene ambiguous. The CDR3 runs 13 residues. Germline V lookup: CDR1 SGHDN, CDR2 FVKESK. With 1 base removed from V and 7 bases from J, the gap between germline ends came to 8 bases.

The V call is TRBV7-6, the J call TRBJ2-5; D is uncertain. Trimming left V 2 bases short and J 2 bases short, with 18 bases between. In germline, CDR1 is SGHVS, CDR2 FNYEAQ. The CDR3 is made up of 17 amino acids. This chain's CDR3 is CASSLNWANPNQETQYF. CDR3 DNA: TGTGCCAGCAGCTTAAATTGGGCGAACCCCAATCAAGAGACCCAGTACTTC.

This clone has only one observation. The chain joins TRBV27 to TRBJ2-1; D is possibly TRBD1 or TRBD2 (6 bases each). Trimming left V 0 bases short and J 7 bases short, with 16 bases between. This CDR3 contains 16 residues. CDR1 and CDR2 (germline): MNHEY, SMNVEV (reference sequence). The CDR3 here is CASSLSLRGRGNEQFF. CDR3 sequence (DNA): TGTGCCAGCAGTTTATCCCTCCGGGGGCGGGGTAATGAGCAGTTCTTC.

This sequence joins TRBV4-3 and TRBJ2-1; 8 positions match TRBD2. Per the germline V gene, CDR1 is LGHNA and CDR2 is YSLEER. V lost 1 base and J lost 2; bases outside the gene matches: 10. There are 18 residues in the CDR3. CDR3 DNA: TGCGCCAGCAGCCAAGCCCAGCCCGGGGGGGCTACCTACAATGAGCAGTTCTTC. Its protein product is CASSQAQPGGATYNEQFF.

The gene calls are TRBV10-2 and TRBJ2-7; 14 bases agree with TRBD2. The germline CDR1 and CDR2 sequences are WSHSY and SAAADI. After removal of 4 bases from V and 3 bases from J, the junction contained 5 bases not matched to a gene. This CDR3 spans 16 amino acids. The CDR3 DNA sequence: TGCGCCAGCAGTGCCGGACTAGCGGGAGGAGTCTACGAGCAGTACTTC. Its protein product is CASSAGLAGGVYEQYF.

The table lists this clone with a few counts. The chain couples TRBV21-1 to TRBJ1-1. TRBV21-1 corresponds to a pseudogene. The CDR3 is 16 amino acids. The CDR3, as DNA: TGTGCCAGCAGCAATAAATGGGCAGACTTGAACACTGAAGCTTTCTTT. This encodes CASSNKWADLNTEAFF.

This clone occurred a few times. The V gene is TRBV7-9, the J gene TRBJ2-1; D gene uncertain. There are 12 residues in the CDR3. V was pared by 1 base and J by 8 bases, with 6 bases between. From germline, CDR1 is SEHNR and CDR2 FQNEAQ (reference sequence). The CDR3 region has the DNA TGTGCCAGCAGCTTAGATCCGGATGAGCAGTTCTTC. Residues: CASSLDPDEQFF.

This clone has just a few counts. The CDR3 here is CAIEGDSHEQYF. The CDR3, as DNA: TGTGCCATCGAAGGAGACAGTCACGAGCAGTACTTC. This chain uses TRBV10-3 with TRBJ2-7, with D possibly being TRBD1 (5 bases). The CDR3 has 12 residues. The germline V gene has CDR1 ENHRY and CDR2 SYGVKD. V shed 8 bases and J shed 5 bases, with 13 bases lying between them.

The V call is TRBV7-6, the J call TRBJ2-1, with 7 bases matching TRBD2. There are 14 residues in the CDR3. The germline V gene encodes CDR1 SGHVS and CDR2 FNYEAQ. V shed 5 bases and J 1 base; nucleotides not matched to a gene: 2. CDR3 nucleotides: TGTGCCAGCAGCGGGGGGGGATCCTACAATGAGCAGTTCTTC. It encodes CASSGGGSYNEQFF.

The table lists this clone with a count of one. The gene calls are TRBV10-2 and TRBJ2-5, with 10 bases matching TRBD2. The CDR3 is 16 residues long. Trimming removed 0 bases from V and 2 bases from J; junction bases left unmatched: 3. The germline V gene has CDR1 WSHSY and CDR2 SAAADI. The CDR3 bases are TGCGCCAGCAGTGAGTCGGTTAGCGGGGGGCAAGAGACCCAGTACTTC. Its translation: CASSESVSGGQETQYF.

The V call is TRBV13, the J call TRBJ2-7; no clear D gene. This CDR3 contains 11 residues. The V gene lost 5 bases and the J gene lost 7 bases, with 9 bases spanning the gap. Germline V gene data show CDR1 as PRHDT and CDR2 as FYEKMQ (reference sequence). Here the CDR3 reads CASSLNLEQYF. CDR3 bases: TGTGCCAGCAGCCTGAACCTAGAGCAGTACTTC.

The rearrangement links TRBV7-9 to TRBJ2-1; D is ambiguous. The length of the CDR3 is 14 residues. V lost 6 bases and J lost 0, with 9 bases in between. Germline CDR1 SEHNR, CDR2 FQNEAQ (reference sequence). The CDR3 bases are TGTGCCAGCAGGGAGATAAGCTCCTACAATGAGCAGTTCTTC. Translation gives CASREISSYNEQFF.

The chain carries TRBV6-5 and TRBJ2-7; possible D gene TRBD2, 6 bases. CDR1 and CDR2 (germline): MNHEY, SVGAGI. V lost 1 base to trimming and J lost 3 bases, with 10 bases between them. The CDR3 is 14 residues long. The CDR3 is CASSYLAGIYEQYF. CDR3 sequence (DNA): TGTGCCAGCAGTTACTTGGCGGGGATCTACGAGCAGTACTTC.